This is a list of T cell receptor beta chains from one sample in a study of cytomegalovirus exposure and HLA in healthy donors. Method: immunoSEQ multiplex PCR; TCRdb's copy keeps in-frame clones and lacks some. This table holds tens of thousands of clones, 91% found once. The specimen was PBMCs. These receptors all come from a man aged 18 to 30 in good health and CMV-seronegative. CDR3s include the opening cysteine and the closing phenylalanine or tryptophan. Each record gives: D gene, J gene, V gene, clone size, CDR3 length, CDR3 DNA, CDR3 protein. D genes are given only for firm matches. Clone size is shown for a subset of rows, as once, few, many or a class of expanded clone.

>-|TRBJ2-1|TRBV5-4|-|13
TGTGCCAGCAGCCCGGAGGAAGAAGCTGAGCAGTTCTTC
CASSPEEEAEQFF
>TRBD1|TRBJ1-1|TRBV9|-|14
TGTGCCAGCAGCCCAAGTGCAGGGGGCACTGAAGCTTTCTTT
CASSPSAGGTEAFF
>-|TRBJ1-1|TRBV10-3|-|15
TGTGCCATCAGTGAGTCGAGGCAGGGGAGCACTGAAGCTTTCTTT
CAISESRQGSTEAFF
>TRBD1|TRBJ1-5|TRBV19|-|17
TGTGCCAGTAGTATAGACAGGGGGCGAGAGAGAAATCAGCCCCAGCATTTT
CASSIDRGRERNQPQHF
>TRBD1|TRBJ2-7|TRBV18|few|14
TGTGCCAGCTCCCAAGGACAGGGGGCCTACGAGCAGTACTTC
CASSQGQGAYEQYF
>TRBD2|TRBJ2-2|TRBV29-1|once|11
TGCAGCTTCGGGGGGTCCGGGGAGCTGTTTTTT
CSFGGSGELFF
>TRBD2|TRBJ2-7|TRBV14|-|14
TGTGCCAGCAGCCAAATTAGCGGGGATATCGAGCAGTACTTC
CASSQISGDIEQYF
>TRBD1|TRBJ1-2|TRBV28|-|15
TGTGCCAGCCGTTTAGGGACAGGGGGTTTTGGAGGCTACACCTTC
CASRLGTGGFGGYTF
>TRBD2|TRBJ2-7|TRBV5-4|-|15
TGTGCCAGCAGCTGGATGACTAGCGGGATCTACGAGCAGTACTTC
CASSWMTSGIYEQYF
>TRBD1|TRBJ2-2|TRBV10-3|-|15
TGTGCCATCAGAACCGGGACAGGGGGCACCGGGGAGCTGTTTTTT
CAIRTGTGGTGELFF
>-|TRBJ1-1|TRBV10-3|-|13
TGTGCCATCAGGAACCACATGAACACTGAAGCTTTCTTT
CAIRNHMNTEAFF
>-|TRBJ1-2|TRBV7-8|once|14
TGTGCCAGCAGCTTGGGGACATCCAGCTATGGCTACACCTTC
CASSLGTSSYGYTF
>-|TRBJ1-2|TRBV20-1|-|11
TGCAGTGCTAGACAGAACTATGGCTACACCTTC
CSARQNYGYTF
>TRBD2|TRBJ2-1|TRBV7-3|-|16
TGTGCCAGCAGCTCGCGACTAGCGGGAGGGGGCTATGAGCAGTTCTTC
CASSSRLAGGGYEQFF
>-|TRBJ2-5|TRBV2|-|16
TGTGCCAGCAGGGAAAAGACTAGACGGGGGCAAGAGACCCAGTACTTC
CASREKTRRGQETQYF
>-|TRBJ2-4|TRBV5-6|-|15
TGTGCCAGCAGCTTGGTATCACTAGCCAAAAACATTCAGTACTTC
CASSLVSLAKNIQYF
>TRBD1|TRBJ1-5|TRBV10-3|-|13
TGTGCCACTCGGACAGGGGTCAATCAGCCCCAGCATTTT
CATRTGVNQPQHF
>-|TRBJ1-2|TRBV7-8|-|13
TGTGCCAGCAGCTTGAGCACTAACTATGGCTACACCTTC
CASSLSTNYGYTF
>-|TRBJ1-1|TRBV5-1|-|14
TGCGCCAGCAGCGCGGGGTTTCGGGTCGCTGAAGCTTTCTTT
CASSAGFRVAEAFF
>TRBD1|TRBJ1-1|TRBV5-6|-|15
TGTGCCAGCAGCTATACAGGGGGACTGAACACTGAAGCTTTCTTT
CASSYTGGLNTEAFF
>TRBD2|TRBJ2-7|TRBV18|-|13
TGTGCCAGCTCACCGACTAGCGACTACGAGCAGTACTTC
CASSPTSDYEQYF
>-|TRBJ2-7|TRBV6-6|-|15
TGTGCCAGCAGTGTAACAGGGACCATCTCCTACGAGCAGTACTTC
CASSVTGTISYEQYF
>TRBD2|TRBJ2-2|TRBV7-2|-|14
TGTGCCAGCAGCCGGGACTACCACACCGGGGAGCTGTTTTTT
CASSRDYHTGELFF
>TRBD2|TRBJ2-7|TRBV6-5|-|14
TGTGCCAGCAGACTAGGGACTAGCTCCTACGAGCAGTACTTC
CASRLGTSSYEQYF
>TRBD1|TRBJ1-2|TRBV11-1|-|15
TGTGCCAGCAGCCCCCGGGCAGGGGGAACATATGGCTACACCTTC
CASSPRAGGTYGYTF
>-|TRBJ2-7|TRBV29-1|once|14
TGCAGCGTTATCCCCCCGGACAGCTCCTACGAGCAGTACTTC
CSVIPPDSSYEQYF
>TRBD2|TRBJ2-3|TRBV2|-|17
TGTGCCAGCTGGGATACGGGACTAGCGGGAGGGCCAGATACGCAGTATTTT
CASWDTGLAGGPDTQYF
>-|TRBJ2-7|TRBV5-1|-|15
TGCGCCAGCAGCTTGCCAGGGGGACTAGACTACGAGCAGTACTTC
CASSLPGGLDYEQYF